Listed below are T cell receptor beta chains from one sample, sequenced in a study of somatic mutations in cytotoxic T cells in rheumatoid arthritis. The assay was immunoSEQ multiplex PCR, and TCRdb's table has in-frame clones only and misses some. This table holds under 20,000 clones, around 85% found once. Sequencing used CD8+ T cells sorted from blood. These receptors were collected from a man aged 35 to 55 in good health. The CDR3 runs from the conserved cysteine through the conserved F or W. Fields, in order: CDR3 length, D gene, J gene, V gene, CDR3 protein, CDR3 DNA. D genes are given only for firm matches.

>13|TRBD1|TRBJ2-7|TRBV7-3
CASRGQDSYEQYF
TGTGCCAGTCGGGGACAGGACTCCTACGAGCAGTACTTC
>20|-|TRBJ2-5|TRBV4-3
CASSQDWWSENSFGQETQYF
TGCGCCAGCAGCCAAGATTGGTGGTCGGAGAACTCGTTCGGCCAAGAGACCCAGTACTTC
>14|-|TRBJ2-5|TRBV6-1
CASSGWGEAETQYF
TGTGCCAGCAGTGGGTGGGGGGAGGCGGAGACCCAGTACTTC
>17|TRBD2|TRBJ2-1|TRBV7-3
CASSSRTSGTPYNEQFF
TGTGCCAGCAGCTCCCGGACTAGCGGGACCCCCTACAATGAGCAGTTCTTC
>14|-|TRBJ1-6|TRBV28
CASSFRVWGSPLHF
TGTGCCAGCAGTTTCAGGGTTTGGGGTTCACCCCTCCACTTT
>18|-|TRBJ2-7|TRBV4-1
CASSQDYLPVGGGYEQYF
TGCGCCAGCAGCCAAGATTACCTACCCGTCGGTGGGGGGTACGAGCAGTACTTC
>16|-|TRBJ2-3|TRBV18
CASSHPADPSTDTQYF
TGTGCCAGCTCACACCCCGCCGATCCAAGCACAGATACGCAGTATTTT
>14|-|TRBJ2-1|TRBV4-1
CASSQVGGPNEQFF
TGCGCCAGCAGCCAAGTCGGCGGGCCCAATGAGCAGTTCTTC
>13|-|TRBJ2-7|TRBV4-1
CASSQGSTYEQYF
TGCGCCAGCAGCCAAGGGTCCACCTACGAGCAGTACTTC
>14|-|TRBJ2-5|TRBV12-5
CASGLGVQLETQYF
TGTGCTAGTGGTTTGGGGGTTCAATTAGAGACCCAGTACTTC
>14|-|TRBJ1-1|TRBV5-3
CARSLVWDHTEAFF
TGTGCCAGAAGCTTGGTTTGGGATCACACTGAAGCTTTCTTT
>13|-|TRBJ2-1|TRBV7-2
CASSLGGGAEQFF
TGTGCCAGCAGCTTAGGTGGGGGAGCCGAGCAGTTCTTC
>14|TRBD1|TRBJ1-4|TRBV27
CASSLWQGDEKLFF
TGTGCCAGCAGTTTATGGCAGGGGGACGAAAAACTGTTTTTT